This is a list of T cell receptor beta chains from one sample in a study of TIL therapy for anti-PD-1-resistant metastatic lung cancer. TCRdb keeps only in-frame clones here, not all; method: immunoSEQ multiplex PCR. The repertoire holds about 52,000 clones, with 70% to 85% as singletons. The input for sequencing was blood, taken at baseline. These receptors were obtained from a woman between 30 and 80 years old with non-small cell lung cancer. Both conserved end residues are part of each CDR3.

cdr3_aa j_call v_call
CAWSVGTSGDEQYF TRBJ2-7 TRBV30
CASSRQSRLNTEAFF TRBJ1-1 TRBV5-8
CASSSAGTFENIQYF TRBJ2-4 TRBV5-1
CASSSKYSYQYF TRBJ2-5 TRBV11-2
CASSLRQANSPLHF TRBJ1-6 TRBV5-6
CASSWTATNTEAFF TRBJ1-1 TRBV5-5
CASSHSSGNTIYF TRBJ1-3 TRBV7-6
CASSSPGTYYEQYF TRBJ2-7 TRBV5-1
CASSFSGAVPEQYF TRBJ2-7 TRBV7-2
CASSLANFGRGSSGYTF TRBJ1-2 TRBV5-4
CASSLSAGGQETQYF TRBJ2-5 TRBV7-2
CASSPYYEQYF TRBJ2-7 TRBV2
CATSSQAGIDYGYTF TRBJ1-2 TRBV15
CASSSRWNRAQETQYF TRBJ2-5 TRBV7-9
CASSHRPTSTDTQYF TRBJ2-3 TRBV28
CASRAVGQGEGGYTF TRBJ1-2 TRBV6-6
CASSIDQGAEGTQYF TRBJ2-3 TRBV19
CASTTGGMNTEAFF TRBJ1-1 TRBV2
CASSQDRGSYNEQFF TRBJ2-1 TRBV7-8
CASSIESGSYGYTF TRBJ1-2 TRBV19
CASSVHSGFGEQYF TRBJ2-7 TRBV9
CASSEVGRADTQYF TRBJ2-3 TRBV6-1
CASSLRGSGPYEQYF TRBJ2-7 TRBV19
CASSLGGGTYEQYF TRBJ2-7 TRBV5-5
CASSQEGPTSGIDEQFF TRBJ2-1 TRBV4-2
CASSLAGPGRGNTIYF TRBJ1-3 TRBV5-1
CASSDSLNQPQHF TRBJ1-5 TRBV10-1
CASRIGTGGYNEQFF TRBJ2-1 TRBV7-2
CASSYEDGSYEQYF TRBJ2-7 TRBV19
CASSRREGARDEQYF TRBJ2-7 TRBV4-1
CASSPGLGEQYF TRBJ2-7 TRBV19
CASSQDHYPTGNGGEQYF TRBJ2-7 TRBV4-3
CAWSGQPNEKLFF TRBJ1-4 TRBV30
CASSLGAGKKLFF TRBJ1-4 TRBV7-2
CASRRPGGRDTEAFF TRBJ1-1 TRBV28
CASRKTTGGNTEAFF TRBJ1-1 TRBV7-2
CATSRGGSSYNEQFF TRBJ2-1 TRBV15
CASSGGGGSYNSPLHF TRBJ1-6 TRBV9
CASSLGGTVTEAFF TRBJ1-1 TRBV7-9
CASRETGEKLFF TRBJ1-4 TRBV6-1
CAWRVAGKSYGYTF TRBJ1-2 TRBV30